The source of this T cell receptor beta chain is a study of vaccination effects on CD4 cells after COVID-19. Here immunoSEQ multiplex PCR was the method, and the copy in TCRdb shows in-frame clones only, minus some. The data show 32,000 or so clones, 65% to 70% seen once. Culturing for around ten days preceded CD4+ T cell isolation. V lost 5 bases to trimming and J lost 2 bases; unmatched junction nucleotides: 11. The CDR3 sequence is 18 residues long. Germline loops: CDR1 SGHAT, CDR2 FQNNGV. With respect to this clone: Its antigen is undetermined.

The receptor's source is a human donor who received a COVID-19 vaccine. V and J are TRBV11-2 and TRBJ2-2; 10 bases line up with TRBD1. The sample was CD4+ T cells from PBMCs cultured without peptide, taken before COVID-19 vaccination. The CDR3 reads CASSLRTRQGANTGELFF. CDR3 sequence (DNA): TGTGCCAGCAGCCTCCGGACCCGACAGGGGGCAAACACCGGGGAGCTGTTTTTT.